This TCR beta chain was identified during a study of blood T cell repertoires in COVID-19. This table comes from immunoSEQ multiplex PCR, and its TCRdb copy is limited to in-frame clones, with some not included. The table includes about 280,000 clones, 88% detected once. V lost 7 bases and J lost 1, with 11 bases in between. This CDR3 is 13 amino acids long. V and J are TRBV12-3 or TRBV12-4 and TRBJ2-7; maybe TRBD2 (5 bases). The specimen was peripheral blood. The TCR originated in a man between 18 and 35 years old with active or convalescent COVID-19. CDR3 bases: TGTGCCAGCACCGGGATTACATCCTACGAGCAGTACTTC. Its protein is CASTGITSYEQYF.